Below, 26 T cell receptor beta chains from the same sample are listed, as sequenced in a study of human T cells and chemical hapten exposure. Time point defined: patch test 1, 2 weeks after DPC sensitization. The treatment here: therapeutic diphenylcyclopropenone sensitization with weekly scalp DPC. TCRdb re-analysed the RACE reads in MiXCR, keeping a single row per CDR3 protein. The table lists approximately 350,000 distinct CDR3 sequences, approximately 6.3% of them singletons. The sequenced sample was whole blood, obtained in connection with sensitization to the hapten diphenylcyclopropenone (DPC). These receptors all come from a woman aged 18-30 years with alopecia areata. Some clones in this sample may be carry-over from other donors' samples.

The genes are TRBV15 and TRBJ2-3; the D is unclear. The CDR3 consists of 12 residues. Germline values: CDR1 LNHNV, CDR2 YYDKDF (reference sequence). V shed 0 bases and J shed 7 bases, with 5 bases lying between them. CDR3 protein: CATSRDRNTQYF. The CDR3, as DNA: TGTGCCACCAGCAGAGATAGGAATACGCAGTATTTT.

The V and J genes are TRBV7-2 and TRBJ2-1; TRBD1 or TRBD2 may be the D gene (5 bases each). The CDR3 is 14 residues long. The germline V and J ends were trimmed by 4 bases and 5 bases, with 12 bases remaining between them. Per the germline V gene, CDR1 is SGHTA and CDR2 is FQGNSA. The CDR3 nucleotides read TGTGCCAGCAGCTGGGGGAAACAGAACAATGAGCAGTTCTTC. Translating it yields CASSWGKQNNEQFF.

The chain carries TRBV24-1 and TRBJ1-2, with 7 bases matching TRBD1. V gave up 7 bases and J gave up 8 bases; unmatched junction bases: 24. The CDR3 totals 18 residues. Germline-derived CDR1 and CDR2 are KGHDR and SFDVKD. The CDR3 nucleotides are TGTGCCACCAGACAACCCCCATTTGGGCAGGGGGACATGGGAGGCTACACCTTC. Encoded protein: CATRQPPFGQGDMGGYTF.

This clonotype was picked up many times. The chain carries TRBV11-3 and TRBJ2-1; 8 bases are a match to TRBD2. Germline values: CDR1 SGHNT, CDR2 YENEEA. The CDR3 loop spans 13 amino acids. J gave up 7 bases and V 1 base, and 0 bases lay outside the gene matches. The CDR3 DNA is TGTGCCAGCAGCTTAGGACTAGCGAATGAGCAGTTCTTC. Translating gives CASSLGLANEQFF.

The chain has TRBV18 and TRBJ1-1; 9 nucleotides match TRBD1. This CDR3 contains 21 residues. In germline, CDR1 is KGHSH, CDR2 LQKENI. The ends lost 4 bases at V and 1 base at J; junction bases unmatched: 22. The CDR3 sequence is CASSLSGQGIGFIHRNTEAFF. Here the CDR3 DNA reads TGTGCCAGCTCACTATCGGGACAGGGAATCGGTTTCATCCATAGGAACACTGAAGCTTTCTTT.

This chain uses TRBV7-8 with TRBJ2-3; TRBD2 aligns across 9 bases. The CDR3 covers 17 residues. Germline V gives CDR1 SGHVS, CDR2 FQNEAQ. Trimming at V came to 5 bases and at J to 2 bases, leaving 11 bases not matched to a gene. The CDR3 sequence: CASSQPTSGPSTDTQYF. The CDR3 DNA follows: TGTGCCAGCAGCCAACCGACTAGCGGCCCATCCACAGATACGCAGTATTTT.

This clonotype turned up a few times. This sequence joins TRBV5-6 and TRBJ1-5; D perhaps matches TRBD1 (5 bases). The CDR3 extends over 15 amino acids. Per the germline V gene, CDR1 is SGHDT and CDR2 is YYEEEE. With 2 bases removed from V and 6 bases from J, the gap between germline ends came to 15 bases. This CDR3 reads CASSLVHRFLQPQHF. DNA of the CDR3: TGTGCCAGCAGCTTAGTTCACAGGTTTCTTCAGCCCCAGCATTTT.

There are many counts of this clonotype. V is TRBV6-5 and J is TRBJ2-5; maybe TRBD2 (6 bases). The CDR3 length is 13 residues. V dropped 8 bases and J dropped 1 base, with 11 bases sitting between them. Germline-derived CDR1 and CDR2 are MNHEY and SVGAGI. CDR3 protein: CASGRGSQETQYF. DNA for the CDR3: TGTGCCAGCGGTCGGGGGTCCCAAGAGACCCAGTACTTC.

V is TRBV5-1 and J is TRBJ1-4; TRBD1 is a possible D gene (5 bases). Germline V gene sequence: CDR1 SGHRS, CDR2 YFSETQ. CDR3 length equals 16 residues. Trimming took off 3 bases at V and 4 bases at J, with 16 bases between the two ends. The CDR3 spells CASSSDGGTVNEKLFF. The CDR3 DNA reads as TGCGCCAGCAGCTCGGACGGGGGTACCGTTAATGAAAAACTGTTTTTT.

This chain connects TRBV14 to TRBJ1-1, with D possibly being TRBD1 (6 bases). V was shortened by 4 bases and J by 3 bases, with 27 bases between the two germline ends. Germline-derived CDR1 and CDR2 are SGHDN and FVKESK. This CDR3 spans 19 amino acids. The CDR3 DNA is TGTGCCAGCAGCCGCCTGCCCAAGAGCCCGTGGACAGAGGACACTGAAGCTTTCTTT. This translates into CASSRLPKSPWTEDTEAFF. The entire variable domain, with the rest obtained from reference TRBV14 and TRBJ1-1, is as follows: EAGVTQFPSHSVIEKGQTVTLRCDPISGHDNLYWYRRVMGKEIKFLLHFVKESKQDESGMPNNRFLAERTGGTYSTLKVQPAELEDSGVYFCASSRLPKSPWTEDTEAFFGQGTRLTVV.

This clonotype was observed at least ten times. The V gene is TRBV14, the J gene TRBJ2-1; TRBD2 might be the D (6 bases). This CDR3 comprises 14 residues. Trimming removed 4 bases from V and 4 bases from J, with 11 bases in between. The germline V gene encodes CDR1 SGHDN and CDR2 FVKESK. CDR3 sequence reads: CASSLGLAYNEQFF. The CDR3 coding sequence is TGTGCCAGCAGCCTGGGACTCGCGTACAATGAGCAGTTCTTC.

This clonotype was seen more than once but under ten times. This chain uses TRBV6-5 with TRBJ2-5; possibly TRBD1 or TRBD2 for D (6 bases each). V gave up 4 bases and J gave up 7 bases, with 19 bases separating them. The CDR3 spans 15 residues. CDR1 and CDR2 (germline): MNHEY, SVGAGI. This CDR3 reads CASSLSSSRGVTQYF. The CDR3 DNA reads as TGTGCCAGCAGTTTGTCGAGTTCTAGGGGGGTGACCCAGTACTTC.

The chain is built from TRBV6-6 and TRBJ2-3; the D gene is possibly TRBD2 (5 bases). CDR1 is MNHNY, CDR2 SVGAGI, per germline (reference sequence). The CDR3 spans 16 residues. The V end was cut by 2 bases, the J end by 4 bases, with 16 bases between. The CDR3 here is CASSYEVSGVSDTQYF. Written as DNA, the CDR3 is TGTGCCAGCAGTTACGAGGTTTCCGGGGTCTCAGATACGCAGTATTTT.

This clonotype has only a few counts. The chain combines TRBV18 with TRBJ1-2, with 7 bases fitting TRBD1. This CDR3 spans 14 amino acids. Germline V lookup: CDR1 KGHSH, CDR2 LQKENI. V shed 4 bases and J 3 bases; nucleotides not matched to a gene: 5. This chain's CDR3 is CASSQQGRDYGYTF. CDR3 bases: TGTGCCAGCTCACAACAGGGGAGGGACTATGGCTACACCTTC.

This clonotype was detected only a few times. The chain combines TRBV5-6 with TRBJ1-5; D remains unclear. The germline V and J ends were trimmed by 5 bases and 7 bases, with 13 bases remaining between them. Germline CDR1 and CDR2: SGHDT and YYEEEE. This CDR3 is built from 13 residues. CDR3 in DNA: TGTGCCAGCAGTTTTGGAACCAACCAGCCCCAGCATTTT. Translated, it gives CASSFGTNQPQHF.

This clonotype was counted only a few times. The rearrangement joins TRBV6-2 or TRBV6-3 to TRBJ1-5; 10 bases agree with TRBD1. The length of the CDR3 is 15 residues. Germline V gene sequence: CDR1 MNHEY, CDR2 SVGEGT. Trimming cost V 5 bases and J 5 bases; bases outside gene matches: 6. The DNA for the CDR3 is TGTGCCAGCAGTGTAGCCGGGACAGGGGATCAGCCCCAGCATTTT. Translating it yields CASSVAGTGDQPQHF.

This clonotype was found many times. The V gene is TRBV5-5, the J gene TRBJ2-7; possibly TRBD1 or TRBD2 for D (5 bases each). This CDR3 is built from 16 residues. Germline V lookup: CDR1 SGHKS, CDR2 YYEKEE (reference sequence). With 3 bases removed from V and 0 bases from J, the gap between germline ends came to 16 bases. The CDR3 sequence: CASSSAGARFSYEQYF. The CDR3 coding sequence is TGTGCCAGCAGCTCGGCCGGGGCGCGATTCTCCTACGAGCAGTACTTC.

The rearrangement links TRBV4-1 to TRBJ1-6; 8 positions agree with TRBD1. This CDR3 is built from 15 residues. Germline values: CDR1 MGHRA, CDR2 YSYEKL. J gave up 11 bases and V 4 bases, and 10 bases lay outside the gene matches. The CDR3 loop reads CASSPLAGGWTPLHF. CDR3 DNA: TGCGCCAGCAGCCCCCTGGCAGGGGGCTGGACACCCCTCCACTTT.

This clonotype was seen repeatedly, ten times or more. The chain recombines TRBV7-2 with TRBJ2-7; tentatively, D is TRBD1 or TRBD2 (5 bases each). Germline V gene sequence: CDR1 SGHTA, CDR2 FQGNSA. Trimming shortened V by 2 bases and J by 3 bases, and 17 bases separated the two germline ends. The CDR3 loop spans 16 amino acids. The CDR3: CASSLLAGADYYEQYF. CDR3 sequence (DNA): TGTGCCAGCAGCTTACTAGCTGGGGCCGACTACTACGAGCAGTACTTC. Complete variable domain (other parts from reference TRBV7-2 and TRBJ2-7): GAGVSQSPSNKVTEKGKDVELRCDPISGHTALYWYRQSLGQGLEFLIYFQGNSAPDKSGLPSDRFSAERTGGSVSTLTIQRTQQEDSAVYLCASSLLAGADYYEQYFGPGTRLTVT.

V and J are TRBV7-9 and TRBJ2-1; unclear D gene. The CDR3 covers 16 residues. Between the trimmed V and J ends, which lost 1 base and 7 bases, there was a span of 17 bases. The germline V gene encodes CDR1 SEHNR and CDR2 FQNEAQ (reference sequence). This chain's CDR3 is CASSLVSPPLSNEQFF. DNA of the CDR3: TGTGCCAGCAGCTTAGTCTCCCCTCCCCTCTCGAATGAGCAGTTCTTC.

The V gene is TRBV2, the J gene TRBJ2-7; TRBD2 aligns across 8 bases. Trimming took 6 bases from V and 1 from J; bases not matched to a gene: 8. Germline CDR1 reads SNHLY; CDR2 reads FYNNEI. The CDR3 consists of 15 residues. CDR3 residues: CASRWTSSASYEQYF. Written as DNA, the CDR3 is TGTGCCAGCAGATGGACTAGCTCGGCGTCCTACGAGCAGTACTTC.

This clonotype was found a few times. The V and J genes are TRBV28 and TRBJ2-2; 7 bases map to TRBD1. The trim removed 5 bases at V and 2 bases at J, leaving 8 bases unmatched. Germline lookup yields CDR1 MDHEN and CDR2 SYDVKM. The CDR3 consists of 16 residues. For the CDR3, the DNA is TGTGCCAGCAGTCCCCTCGGGGACAGTAACACCGGGGAGCTGTTTTTT. It codes for CASSPLGDSNTGELFF.

Remarks on this clonotype: This could be a read error, since a much larger clone is one nucleotide away. V is TRBV4-3 and J is TRBJ2-6; the D is unclear. V lost 4 bases, J lost 0 bases, and 25 bases lay in between. This CDR3 has 21 amino acids. Per the germline V gene, CDR1 is LGHNA and CDR2 is YSLEER. The CDR3 coding sequence is TGCGCCAGCAGCCTAGCTCCTGACGGCACGGTCATCACCTCTGGGGCCAACGTCCTGACTTTC. Translation: CASSLAPDGTVITSGANVLTF.

This clonotype was counted many times. The chain links TRBV25-1 to TRBJ2-1; D is unclear. This CDR3 is 14 amino acids long. V shed 8 bases and J shed 6 bases, with 17 bases lying between them. Germline V lookup: CDR1 MGHDK, CDR2 SYGVNS. DNA for the CDR3: TGTGCCAGCGGACGGCAAGTAGTGCCCAATGAGCAGTTCTTC. Protein: CASGRQVVPNEQFF.

This clonotype was seen more than once but under ten times. The CDR3 region has the DNA TGTGCCAGCAGCCAAGCAGGCAACTATGGCTACACCTTC. This sequence encodes CASSQAGNYGYTF. This chain uses TRBV4-2 with TRBJ1-2; no firm D call. Trimming took off 1 base at V and 2 bases at J, with 5 bases between the two ends. Germline lookup yields CDR1 LGHNA and CDR2 YNFKEQ. The CDR3 runs 13 residues.

The V and J genes are TRBV18 and TRBJ1-1, with D possibly TRBD1 on 6 matching bases. The CDR3 extends over 14 amino acids. The V end was cut by 3 bases, the J end by 4 bases, with 12 bases between. Germline CDR1 and CDR2: KGHSH and LQKENI. For the CDR3, the DNA is TGTGCCAGCTCACCGACTCAGGGGTTCACTGAAGCTTTCTTT. It codes for CASSPTQGFTEAFF.